The source of this T cell receptor beta chain is a study of cytomegalovirus exposure and HLA in healthy donors. Study-level information: The study placed approximately 81% of its approximately 430 genotyped donors in the Caucasian-associated ancestry cluster. Study-level points and caveats: Confirmation was obtained in vitro that a few CMV-associated chains are specific for CMV antigens. Analysis performed later found more than 15,000 TCR beta sequences associated with HLA alleles at 0.05 false discovery rate. There were reportedly fewer N-insertions in an Asian-associated ancestry cluster than the approximately 600-donor mean, in a later analysis.

This CDR3 region has 17 residues. With V trimmed by 3 bases and J by 2 bases, 7 bases remained unmatched. CDR1 and CDR2 (germline): SGHNT, YYREEE (reference sequence). Primers included in the PCR were 60 Vbeta and 13 Jbeta primers. The protocol was immunoSEQ multiplex PCR, while the TCRdb copy is restricted to in-frame clones and leaves out a portion. The sample includes fewer than 120,000 clones, nearly 80% seen only once; the top ten take 1.3%. This clone was seen a few times. What it binds is unknown. Sequenced sample: PBMCs. This TCR came from a woman in her 30s in good health and CMV-seronegative. The chain joins TRBV5-4 to TRBJ2-5; 13 bases align to TRBD2. This CDR3 reads CASSSGLAGYSQETQYF. Here the CDR3 DNA reads TGTGCCAGCAGCTCGGGACTAGCGGGATATTCGCAAGAGACCCAGTACTTC.